The present T cell receptor (beta chain) was sequenced within a study of T cells and Merkel cell carcinoma outcomes. V dropped 5 bases and J dropped 4 bases, with 12 bases sitting between them. The length of the CDR3 is 13 residues. Germline V lookup: CDR1 SGHNT, CDR2 YYREEE (reference sequence). Overall study findings and caveats: In Merkel cell carcinoma, repertoire and T-cell density reportedly predicted outcomes.

Notes on this clone: What it binds is not known.

Clones were sequenced by immunoSEQ multiplex PCR, and TCRdb holds only the in-frame ones, with some missing. This table holds around 4,200 clones, around 92% found once. Sequencing used tumor tissue from Merkel cell carcinoma. This receptor was identified in a human donor with Merkel cell carcinoma. This chain links TRBV5-4 with TRBJ1-2; D gene unclear. The CDR3 region is CASRPDGSYGYTF. DNA for the CDR3: TGTGCCAGCAGACCCGACGGGAGCTATGGCTACACCTTC.